This TCR beta chain derives from a study of cytomegalovirus exposure and HLA in healthy donors. Study in general: The roughly 130 validation repertoires used the same platform as the approximately 670 first-cohort repertoires, a later analysis reported. Study outcomes and limitations: Specific recognition of CMV antigens was confirmed in vitro for a few chains (all CMV-associated). The majority of TCR sequences were rare, yet some public TCRs appeared in many donors. The study recorded over 150 TCR beta chains that were cytomegalovirus-associated.

Sequenced by immunoSEQ multiplex PCR; TCRdb stores in-frame clones only, minus some. Of some 63,000 clones listed, 80% to 90% are singletons. With respect to this clone: Its cognate antigen is unknown.

J was trimmed by 1 base and V by 5 bases; bases with no gene match: 13. The CDR3 is 17 residues long. Germline lookup yields CDR1 SGHAT and CDR2 FQNNGV. Sequenced input: PBMCs. The TCR was taken from a woman between 18 and 29 years old in good health and CMV-seronegative. The V gene is TRBV11-2, the J gene TRBJ2-7; the match to TRBD2 covers 8 bases. CDR3 residues: CASSPLNRGGRSYEQYF. CDR3 nucleotide sequence: TGTGCCAGCAGCCCACTAAACCGGGGGGGACGATCCTACGAGCAGTACTTC.